Shown below are 30 T cell receptor beta chains from a single sample sequenced in a study of blood T cell repertoires in COVID-19 (dated by TCRdb to about 2020). The method was the immunoSEQ multiplex PCR assay. Imported from immuneACCESS, the table was reduced by TCRdb to in-frame sequences with V and J called. These copies leave out some clones; in studies compared against another copy, an unresolved V gene accounts for under half, and the cause of the remainder is not known. Counted in this sample were some 150,000 clones; roughly 90% of them appeared once. Of the sample, more than 1% falls within the top ten clones. What was sequenced was PBMCs or T cells enriched from blood (not recorded which). Every receptor here comes from a woman under 40 with acute COVID-19.

CDR3: CASRQGTEAFF. The CDR3 DNA follows: TGTGCCAGCAGACAGGGGACTGAAGCTTTCTTT. V gene TRBV2 combines with J gene TRBJ1-1; TRBD1 agrees at 7 bases. The germline CDR1 and CDR2 sequences are SNHLY and FYNNEI. Trimming cost V 6 bases and J 5 bases; bases outside gene matches: 0. The length of the CDR3 is 11 residues.

This clone appeared a few times. V gene TRBV11-2 combines with J gene TRBJ2-7; D not resolved. Between the trimmed V and J ends, which lost 1 base and 6 bases, there was a span of 7 bases. The CDR3 is made up of 12 amino acids. Germline V gene lookup returns CDR1 SGHAT and CDR2 FQNNGV. The CDR3 region is CASSLATGEQYF. In DNA, the CDR3 is TGTGCCAGCAGCTTAGCGACGGGCGAGCAGTACTTC.

This clone was counted between two and nine times. The chain links TRBV7-8 to TRBJ1-4; 11 bases are a match to TRBD1. V shed 3 bases, J shed 15 bases, and the junction held 3 bases outside the gene matches. The CDR3 loop spans 12 amino acids. The germline V gene encodes CDR1 SGHVS and CDR2 FQNEAQ. CDR3 loop: CASSLDRGPVFF. Here the CDR3 DNA reads TGTGCCAGCAGCTTGGACAGGGGGCCTGTGTTTTTT.

The chain couples TRBV5-1 to TRBJ2-5; no clear D. The CDR3 is made up of 11 amino acids. CDR1 SGHRS and CDR2 YFSETQ come from the germline V gene. V was trimmed by 4 bases and J by 2 bases, leaving 3 bases between them. The CDR3 nucleotides read TGCGCCAGCAGCCTTCAAGAGACCCAGTACTTC. As protein: CASSLQETQYF.

This chain connects TRBV9 to TRBJ2-3; 8 bases agree with TRBD2. The CDR3 runs to 17 residues. After removal of 4 bases from V and 3 bases from J, the junction contained 13 bases not matched to a gene. Germline V lookup: CDR1 SGDLS, CDR2 YYNGEE. CDR3 bases: TGTGCCAGCAGCCCTCGCTGGAGCGGGAGTAGGACAGATACGCAGTATTTT. Amino acids: CASSPRWSGSRTDTQYF. Based on the CDR3 plus reference TRBV9 and TRBJ2-3, the full variable domain is DSGVTQTPKHLITATGQRVTLRCSPRSGDLSVYWYQQSLDQGLQFLIQYYNGEERAKGNILERFSAQQFPDLHSELNLSSLELGDSALYFCASSPRWSGSRTDTQYFGPGTRLTVL.

CDR3: CASSPRGTSSGEQFF. Written as DNA, the CDR3 is TGTGCCAGTAGTCCGCGGGGCACCAGCTCTGGGGAGCAGTTCTTC. This chain joins TRBV19 and TRBJ2-1; weak D call: TRBD2 (6 bases). The CDR3 sequence is 15 residues long. V was cut by 5 bases and J by 10 bases, with 21 bases left in between. Germline CDR1 LNHDA, CDR2 SQIVND (reference sequence).

The V gene is TRBV18, the J gene TRBJ1-1, with 7 bases fitting TRBD1. From germline, CDR1 is KGHSH and CDR2 LQKENI. Germline trimming cut 4 bases from V and 2 bases from J; bases unmatched to any gene: 7. The CDR3 runs 15 residues. The CDR3 region is CASSQYGQDNTEAFF. In nucleotides, the CDR3 is TGTGCCAGCTCACAATACGGACAGGATAACACTGAAGCTTTCTTT.

CDR3 coding DNA: TGTGCCGGCGGGTTTTTAACCTACGAGCAGTACTTC. This sequence encodes CAGGFLTYEQYF. The chain joins TRBV2 to TRBJ2-7; D is perhaps TRBD2 (5 bases). Germline V gene lookup returns CDR1 SNHLY and CDR2 FYNNEI. The CDR3 length is 12 residues. V lost 11 bases and J lost 2, with 13 bases in between.

The V and J genes are TRBV9 and TRBJ2-2; D is perhaps TRBD2 (6 bases). The CDR3 extends over 15 amino acids. Deletions cut 0 bases from V and 4 bases from J, with 10 bases between. Germline V gene sequence: CDR1 SGDLS, CDR2 YYNGEE. CDR3 sequence reads: CASSVAGGTTGELFF. The DNA of the CDR3 is TGTGCCAGCAGCGTAGCTGGGGGGACCACCGGGGAGCTGTTTTTT.

The V call is TRBV4-3, the J call TRBJ1-1; D may be TRBD1 (6 bases). CDR1 is LGHNA and CDR2 is YSLEER in the germline V gene. With 1 base removed from V and 2 bases from J, the gap between germline ends came to 14 bases. The CDR3 is 16 residues long. The DNA of the CDR3 is TGCGCCAGCAGCCAAGGACCGACAGGCTTCAACACTGAAGCTTTCTTT. The encoded protein is CASSQGPTGFNTEAFF.

This clone has just one count. The genes are TRBV7-2 and TRBJ2-1; D perhaps matches TRBD2 (5 bases). The CDR3 sequence is 14 residues long. Germline lookup yields CDR1 SGHTA and CDR2 FQGNSA. V was trimmed by 3 bases and J by 2 bases, leaving 8 bases between them. The DNA for the CDR3 is TGTGCCAGCAGCTTGCCCGGGACCTACAATGAGCAGTTCTTC. This translates into CASSLPGTYNEQFF. The full variable domain, its missing parts supplied by reference TRBV7-2 and TRBJ2-1, is GAGVSQSPSNKVTEKGKDVELRCDPISGHTALYWYRQSLGQGLEFLIYFQGNSAPDKSGLPSDRFSAERTGGSVSTLTIQRTQQEDSAVYLCASSLPGTYNEQFFGPGTRLTVL.

The V gene is TRBV18, the J gene TRBJ1-5, with D maybe TRBD1 (5 bases). The CDR3 contains 18 residues. Trimming removed 4 bases at V and 7 bases at J, with 26 bases between. Germline V gene sequence: CDR1 KGHSH, CDR2 LQKENI. The CDR3 region is CASSHSSGVASGFQPQHF. DNA for the CDR3: TGTGCCAGCTCACATAGCTCGGGGGTTGCGTCCGGCTTCCAGCCCCAGCATTTT.

Only one count was recorded for this clone. The chain is built from TRBV5-1 and TRBJ1-3; TRBD1 aligns across 7 bases. The V and J ends lost 3 bases and 2 bases, in that order; junction bases with no gene match: 8. The CDR3 is 16 amino acids. The germline V gene has CDR1 SGHRS and CDR2 YFSETQ. The CDR3 nucleotides read TGCGCCAGCAGCTCACTCCCCACAGGGGCTGGAAACACCATATATTTT. It specifies CASSSLPTGAGNTIYF.

This sequence joins TRBV4-3 and TRBJ2-1; TRBD2 might be the D (6 bases). Germline V CDR1 and CDR2: LGHNA, YSLEER. The CDR3 spans 14 residues. Trimming removed 2 bases from V and 9 bases from J, with 14 bases in between. CDR3 bases: TGCGCCAGCAGCCAAAGCCTCGCCGGGGGTGAGCAGTTCTTC. Residues: CASSQSLAGGEQFF.

This clone was seen only once. The V and J genes are TRBV30 and TRBJ2-7; unclear D gene. The V end was cut by 0 bases, the J end by 5 bases, with 8 bases between. Germline loops: CDR1 GTSNPN, CDR2 SVGIG (reference sequence). The CDR3 is 12 amino acids. The CDR3 sequence is CAWSVARNEQYF. The CDR3 DNA sequence: TGTGCCTGGAGTGTGGCCAGAAACGAGCAGTACTTC.

This CDR3 is CASSLGGPSGRSSYEQYF. The CDR3 nucleotides are TGTGCCAGCAGCTTGGGGGGGCCTAGCGGGAGAAGTTCGTACGAGCAGTACTTC. The V and J genes are TRBV5-4 and TRBJ2-7, with 10 bases lining up with TRBD2. From germline, CDR1 is SGHNT and CDR2 YYREEE (reference sequence). V lost 0 bases and J lost 4; bases outside the gene matches: 13. This CDR3 is 18 amino acids long.

This clone has only one observation. This sequence joins TRBV11-1 and TRBJ2-7, with 7 positions matching TRBD1. Per the germline V gene, CDR1 is SGHAT and CDR2 is FQDESV (reference sequence). This CDR3 has 14 amino acids. The V and J ends lost 4 bases and 0 bases, in that order; junction bases with no gene match: 3. In nucleotides, the CDR3 is TGTGCCAGCAGCTCCCGGGACAGCTCCTACGAGCAGTACTTC. Its translation is CASSSRDSSYEQYF.

V and J are TRBV7-2 and TRBJ1-2; 8 positions agree with TRBD1. V was pared by 3 bases and J by 4 bases, with 4 bases of the junction left unmatched. CDR3 length equals 14 residues. Germline CDR1 SGHTA, CDR2 FQGNSA. In nucleotides, the CDR3 is TGTGCCAGCAGCTTGGGACAGGCTCTCTATGGCTACACCTTC. Protein product: CASSLGQALYGYTF.

The V gene is TRBV24-1, the J gene TRBJ1-2; a possible D gene is TRBD1 (5 bases). The V and J ends lost 5 bases and 4 bases respectively, with 16 bases between them. The CDR3 consists of 15 residues. In germline, CDR1 is KGHDR, CDR2 SFDVKD. This CDR3 reads CATSGGPNGGYGYTF. CDR3 sequence (DNA): TGTGCCACCAGTGGAGGACCCAACGGGGGCTATGGCTACACCTTC.

V and J are TRBV10-3 and TRBJ1-1; D gene ambiguous. Germline V gene lookup returns CDR1 ENHRY and CDR2 SYGVKD. Trimming took off 0 bases at V and 1 base at J, with 9 bases between the two ends. CDR3 length: 15 amino acids. The CDR3 DNA reads as TGTGCCATCAGTGAGTCGGGCCGAAGGAACACTGAAGCTTTCTTT. Translation gives CAISESGRRNTEAFF.

The chain recombines TRBV7-2 with TRBJ1-5; 9 bases are shared with TRBD1. CDR3 length: 17 residues. With 5 bases clipped from V and 2 bases from J, the junction kept 10 bases outside the gene matches. Germline loops: CDR1 SGHTA, CDR2 FQGNSA. The CDR3, as DNA: TGTGCCAGCAGCCTCGGGGACAGGGAGGTGGGCAATCAGCCCCAGCATTTT. Translation: CASSLGDREVGNQPQHF.

The chain is built from TRBV18 and TRBJ2-7, with TRBD2 matching 8 bases. The CDR3 is made up of 17 amino acids. CDR1 KGHSH and CDR2 LQKENI come from the germline V gene. Germline trimming cut 2 bases from V and 2 bases from J; bases unmatched to any gene: 11. The CDR3 DNA reads TGTGCCAGCTCACCAGAAATAGCGGGGCGTCCGGCCTACGAGCAGTACTTC. It codes for CASSPEIAGRPAYEQYF. The variable domain in full, completed from reference TRBV18 and TRBJ2-7, reads NAGVMQNPRHLVRRRGQEARLRCSPMKGHSHVYWYRQLPEEGLKFMVYLQKENIIDESGMPKERFSAEFPKEGPSILRIQQVVRGDSAAYFCASSPEIAGRPAYEQYFGPGTRLTVT.

This chain connects TRBV23-1 to TRBJ1-5, with 8 bases that match TRBD1. Being an ORF, TRBV23-1 has a function that is uncertain. The CDR3 totals 16 residues. V was pared by 4 bases and J by 6 bases, with 11 bases of the junction left unmatched. CDR3 bases: TGCGCCAGCAGTCGACCACCGGGACAGGTGGTTCAGCCCCAGCATTTT. Translating it yields CASSRPPGQVVQPQHF.

Worth noting for this clone: The junction differs from germline at one of its ends, possibly a read error. The rearrangement uses TRBV15 and TRBJ2-4; TRBD1 matches 11 bases. The CDR3 loop spans 15 amino acids. The V gene's germline CDR1 is LNHNV and CDR2 YYDKDF (reference sequence). CDR3 in amino acids: CATSRDRGTGGYLNF. DNA of the CDR3: TGTGCCACCAGCAGAGATCGTGGGACAGGGGGTTATCTGAACTTC.

This chain connects TRBV5-1 to TRBJ1-5; TRBD1 matches 8 bases. Per the germline V gene, CDR1 is SGHRS and CDR2 is YFSETQ. With V trimmed by 4 bases and J by 6 bases, 6 bases remained unmatched. The CDR3 runs 14 residues. The CDR3 is CASSLQGGGQPQHF. In DNA, the CDR3 is TGCGCCAGCAGCCTACAGGGGGGTGGTCAGCCCCAGCATTTT.

This clone was counted only a few times. This chain uses TRBV28 with TRBJ1-1, with D perhaps matching TRBD1 (5 bases). Deletions cut 8 bases from V and 6 bases from J, with 13 bases between. CDR1 is MDHEN, CDR2 SYDVKM, per germline. This CDR3 comprises 12 residues. The DNA of the CDR3 is TGTGCCAGCGAGACTCGGGGGTCTGAAGCTTTCTTT. Protein sequence: CASETRGSEAFF.

V is TRBV11-2 and J is TRBJ2-5; D possibly corresponds to TRBD2 (6 bases). V was trimmed by 2 bases and J by 2 bases, leaving 18 bases between them. Germline lookup yields CDR1 SGHAT and CDR2 FQNNGV. The CDR3 totals 17 residues. CDR3 sequence (DNA): TGTGCCAGCAGCTTATTCGTCCGGATGCGGGAACAAGAGACCCAGTACTTC. Its translation is CASSLFVRMREQETQYF.

The chain has TRBV11-2 and TRBJ2-7; 8 bases fit TRBD2. The germline V gene has CDR1 SGHAT and CDR2 FQNNGV. The CDR3 is 16 residues long. J lost 1 base, V lost 0 bases, and 5 bases had no gene match. The CDR3, as DNA: TGTGCCAGCAGCTTAGAGGCGGGAGGATCGTCCTACGAGCAGTACTTC. Translated, it gives CASSLEAGGSSYEQYF.

The genes are TRBV15 and TRBJ1-1; TRBD1 matches 9 bases. The germline V gene has CDR1 LNHNV and CDR2 YYDKDF (reference sequence). The CDR3 has 16 residues. V lost 5 bases to trimming and J lost 0 bases; unmatched junction nucleotides: 7. CDR3 amino acids: CATSSRTGALNTEAFF. DNA of the CDR3: TGTGCCACCAGCTCTCGGACAGGGGCCCTGAACACTGAAGCTTTCTTT.

This clone was seen just once. The chain employs TRBV7-2 and TRBJ1-1; 7 positions match TRBD1. Germline trimming cut 1 base from V and 1 base from J; bases unmatched to any gene: 12. The length of the CDR3 is 18 residues. Germline V CDR1 and CDR2: SGHTA, FQGNSA. The CDR3 bases are TGTGCCAGCAGCTTAGGCCCTTCCCGACAGGGTTGGAACACTGAAGCTTTCTTT. The encoded protein is CASSLGPSRQGWNTEAFF.